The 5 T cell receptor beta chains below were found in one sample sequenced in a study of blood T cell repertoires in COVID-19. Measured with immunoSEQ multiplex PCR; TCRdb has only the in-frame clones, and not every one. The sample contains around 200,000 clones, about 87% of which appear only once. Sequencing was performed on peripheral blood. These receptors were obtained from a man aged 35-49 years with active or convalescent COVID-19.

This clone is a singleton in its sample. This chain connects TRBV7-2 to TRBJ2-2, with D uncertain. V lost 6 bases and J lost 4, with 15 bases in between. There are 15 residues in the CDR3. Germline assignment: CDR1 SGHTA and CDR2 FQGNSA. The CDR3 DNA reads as TGTGCCAGCAGTCTAATGCTAAGGAGCACCGGGGAGCTGTTTTTT. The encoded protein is CASSLMLRSTGELFF.

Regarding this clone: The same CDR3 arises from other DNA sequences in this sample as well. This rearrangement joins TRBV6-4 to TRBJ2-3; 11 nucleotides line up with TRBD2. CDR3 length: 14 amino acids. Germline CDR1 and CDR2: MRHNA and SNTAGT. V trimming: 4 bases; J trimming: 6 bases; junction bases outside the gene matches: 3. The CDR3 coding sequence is TGTGCCAGCAGTGCTAGCGGGGGGACCGATACGCAGTATTTT. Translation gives CASSASGGTDTQYF.

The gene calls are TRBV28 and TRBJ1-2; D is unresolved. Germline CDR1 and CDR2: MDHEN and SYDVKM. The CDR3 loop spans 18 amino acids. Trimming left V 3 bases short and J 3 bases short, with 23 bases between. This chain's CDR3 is CASSFRQTRLTIHYGYTF. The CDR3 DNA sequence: TGTGCCAGCAGTTTTCGCCAGACCAGGTTAACGATACACTATGGCTACACCTTC.

This CDR3 reads CASNSPGNEQFF. CDR3 in DNA: TGTGCCAGCAATAGCCCGGGGAATGAGCAGTTCTTC. The gene calls are TRBV3-1 (or the pseudogene TRBV3-2) and TRBJ2-1; possible D gene TRBD2, 5 bases. CDR1 is LGHDT and CDR2 is YNNKEL in the germline V gene (reference sequence). Trimming stripped 7 bases from V and 7 bases from J, with 11 bases between. The CDR3 is made up of 12 amino acids.

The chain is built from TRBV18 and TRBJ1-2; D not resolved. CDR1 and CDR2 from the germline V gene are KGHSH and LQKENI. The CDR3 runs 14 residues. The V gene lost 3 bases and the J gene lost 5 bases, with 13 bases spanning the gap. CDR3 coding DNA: TGTGCCAGCTCACCCCTCCGGGAGGCTTATGGCTACACCTTC. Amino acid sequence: CASSPLREAYGYTF.